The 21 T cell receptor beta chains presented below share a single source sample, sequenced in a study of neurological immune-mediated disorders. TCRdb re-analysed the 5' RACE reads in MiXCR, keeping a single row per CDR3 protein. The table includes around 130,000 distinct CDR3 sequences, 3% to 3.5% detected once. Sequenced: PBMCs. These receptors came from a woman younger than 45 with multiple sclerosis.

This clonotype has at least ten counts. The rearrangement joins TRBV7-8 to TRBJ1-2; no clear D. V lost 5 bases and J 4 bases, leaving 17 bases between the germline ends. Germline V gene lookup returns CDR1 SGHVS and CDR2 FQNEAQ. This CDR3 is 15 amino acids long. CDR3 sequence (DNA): TGTGCCAGCAGCCGGACCCCCCCAATCGGCTATGGCTACACCTTC. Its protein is CASSRTPPIGYGYTF.

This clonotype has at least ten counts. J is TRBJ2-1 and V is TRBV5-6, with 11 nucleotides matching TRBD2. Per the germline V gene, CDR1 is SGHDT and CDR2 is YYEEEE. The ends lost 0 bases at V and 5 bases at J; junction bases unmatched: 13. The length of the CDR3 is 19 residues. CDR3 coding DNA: TGTGCCAGCAGCTTGGCGCTAGCGGGAGGAATCCCGAATAACAATGAGCAGTTCTTC. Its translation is CASSLALAGGIPNNNEQFF.

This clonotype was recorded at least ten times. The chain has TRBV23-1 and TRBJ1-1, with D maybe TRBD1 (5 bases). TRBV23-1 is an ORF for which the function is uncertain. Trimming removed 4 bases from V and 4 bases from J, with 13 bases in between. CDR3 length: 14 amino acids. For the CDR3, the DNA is TGCGCCAGCAGTCCTGACAGTATGGTCACTGAAGCTTTCTTT. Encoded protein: CASSPDSMVTEAFF.

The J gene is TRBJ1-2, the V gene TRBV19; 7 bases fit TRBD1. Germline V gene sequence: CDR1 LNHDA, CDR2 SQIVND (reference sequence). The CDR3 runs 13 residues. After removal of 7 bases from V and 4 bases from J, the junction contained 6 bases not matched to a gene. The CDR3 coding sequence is TGTGCCAGTAACCCGACAGGGTCCTATGGCTACACCTTC. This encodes CASNPTGSYGYTF.

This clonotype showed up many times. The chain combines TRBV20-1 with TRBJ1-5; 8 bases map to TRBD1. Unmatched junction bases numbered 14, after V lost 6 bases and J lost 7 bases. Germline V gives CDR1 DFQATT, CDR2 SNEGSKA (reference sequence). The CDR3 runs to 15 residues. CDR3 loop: CSARRGDRQGQPQHF. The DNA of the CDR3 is TGCAGTGCCAGAAGAGGGGACAGGCAGGGACAGCCCCAGCATTTT.

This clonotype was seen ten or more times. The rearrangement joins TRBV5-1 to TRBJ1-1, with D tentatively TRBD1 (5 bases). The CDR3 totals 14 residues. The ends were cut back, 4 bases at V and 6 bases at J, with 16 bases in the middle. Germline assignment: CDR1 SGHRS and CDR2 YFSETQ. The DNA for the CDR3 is TGCGCCAGCAGCCCAAACTCGGGGGTGGCTGAAGCTTTCTTT. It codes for CASSPNSGVAEAFF.

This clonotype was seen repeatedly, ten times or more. CDR3 bases: TGTGCCAGCAGGGAAACGGGACTAGCGACTACCCGGGGGCTGTTTTTT. Amino acids: CASRETGLATTRGLFF. V and J are TRBV2 and TRBJ2-2, with 10 positions matching TRBD2. Trimming took 6 bases from V and 13 from J; bases not matched to a gene: 17. The length of the CDR3 is 16 residues. Germline V gives CDR1 SNHLY, CDR2 FYNNEI. Complete variable domain (other parts from reference TRBV2 and TRBJ2-2): EPEVTQTPSHQVTQMGQEVILRCVPISNHLYFYWYRQILGQKVEFLVSFYNNEISEKSEIFDDQFSVERPDGSNFTLKIRSTKLEDSAMYFCASRETGLATTRGLFFGEGSRLTVL.

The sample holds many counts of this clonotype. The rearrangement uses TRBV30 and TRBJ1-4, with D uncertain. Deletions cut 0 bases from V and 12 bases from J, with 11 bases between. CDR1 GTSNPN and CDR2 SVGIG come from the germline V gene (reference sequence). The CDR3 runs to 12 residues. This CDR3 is CAWSVGEGELFF. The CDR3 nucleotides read TGTGCCTGGAGTGTCGGGGAGGGTGAACTGTTTTTT.

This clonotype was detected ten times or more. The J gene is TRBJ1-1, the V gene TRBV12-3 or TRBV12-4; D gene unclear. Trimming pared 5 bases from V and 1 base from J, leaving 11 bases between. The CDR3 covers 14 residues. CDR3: CASSLTLANTEAFF. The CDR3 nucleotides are TGTGCCAGCAGTCTCACCCTCGCGAACACTGAAGCTTTCTTT.

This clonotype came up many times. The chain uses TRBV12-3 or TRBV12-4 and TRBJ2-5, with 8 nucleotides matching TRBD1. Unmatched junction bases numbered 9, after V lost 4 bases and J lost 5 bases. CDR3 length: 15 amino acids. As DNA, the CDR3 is TGTGCCAGCAGTTCCTTGACAGGGGAGAGGGAGACCCAGTACTTC. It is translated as CASSSLTGERETQYF.

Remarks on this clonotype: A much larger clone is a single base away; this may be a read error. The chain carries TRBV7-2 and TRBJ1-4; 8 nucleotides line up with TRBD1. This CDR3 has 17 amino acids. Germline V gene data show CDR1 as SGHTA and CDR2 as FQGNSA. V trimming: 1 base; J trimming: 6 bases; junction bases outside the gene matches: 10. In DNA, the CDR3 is TGTGCCAGCAGCTTAGGGGACAGGTACACACCGTATGAAAAACTGTTTTTT. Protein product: CASSLGDRYTPYEKLFF.

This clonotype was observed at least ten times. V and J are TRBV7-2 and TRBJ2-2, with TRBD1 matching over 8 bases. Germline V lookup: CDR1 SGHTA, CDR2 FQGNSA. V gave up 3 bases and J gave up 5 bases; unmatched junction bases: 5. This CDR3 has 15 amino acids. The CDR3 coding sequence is TGTGCCAGCAGCTTGTCAGGGGGCGGTACCGGGGAGCTGTTTTTT. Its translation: CASSLSGGGTGELFF.

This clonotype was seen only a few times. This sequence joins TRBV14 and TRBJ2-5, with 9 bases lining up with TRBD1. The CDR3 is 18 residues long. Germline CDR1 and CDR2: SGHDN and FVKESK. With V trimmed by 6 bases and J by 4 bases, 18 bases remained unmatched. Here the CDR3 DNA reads TGTGCCAGCAGTCCCTATCGACGGACAGGGGAGACTAGAGAGACCCAGTACTTC. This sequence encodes CASSPYRRTGETRETQYF. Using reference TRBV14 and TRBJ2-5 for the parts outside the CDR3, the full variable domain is EAGVTQFPSHSVIEKGQTVTLRCDPISGHDNLYWYRRVMGKEIKFLLHFVKESKQDESGMPNNRFLAERTGGTYSTLKVQPAELEDSGVYFCASSPYRRTGETRETQYFGPGTRLLVL.

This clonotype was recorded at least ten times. CDR3 bases: TGCAGTGCCCCGGGACAGGGCGCCAACACCGGGGAGCTGTTTTTT. Protein: CSAPGQGANTGELFF. The chain links TRBV20-1 to TRBJ2-2; 9 nucleotides line up with TRBD1. The CDR3 consists of 15 residues. The J segment lost 2 bases and the V segment lost 6 bases, leaving 7 bases of the junction unmatched. Germline CDR1 and CDR2: DFQATT and SNEGSKA (reference sequence).

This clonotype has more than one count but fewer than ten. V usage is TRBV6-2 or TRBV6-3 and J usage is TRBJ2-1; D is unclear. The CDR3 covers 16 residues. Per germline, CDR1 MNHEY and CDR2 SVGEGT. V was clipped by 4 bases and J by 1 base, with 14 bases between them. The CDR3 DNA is TGTGCCAGCAGTTCTTGGGGAACCGGGTCCTACAATGAGCAGTTCTTC. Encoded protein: CASSSWGTGSYNEQFF.

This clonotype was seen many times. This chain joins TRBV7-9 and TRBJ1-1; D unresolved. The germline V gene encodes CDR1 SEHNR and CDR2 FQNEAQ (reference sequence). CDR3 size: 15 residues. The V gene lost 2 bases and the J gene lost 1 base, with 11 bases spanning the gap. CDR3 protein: CASSLPSAWNTEAFF. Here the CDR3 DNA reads TGTGCCAGCAGCTTACCATCCGCTTGGAACACTGAAGCTTTCTTT.

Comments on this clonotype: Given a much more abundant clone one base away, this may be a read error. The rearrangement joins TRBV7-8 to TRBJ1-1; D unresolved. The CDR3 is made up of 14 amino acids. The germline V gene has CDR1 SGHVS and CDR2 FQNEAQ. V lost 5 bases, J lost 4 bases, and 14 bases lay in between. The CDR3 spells CASSLTTRGTEAFF. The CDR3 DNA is TGTGCCAGCAGCCTCACCACCCGGGGCACTGAAGCTTTCTTT.

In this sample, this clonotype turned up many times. In DNA, the CDR3 is TGCAGTGCCCCGTTACAGGACGGGTACGAGCAGTACTTC. Residues: CSAPLQDGYEQYF. The genes are TRBV20-1 and TRBJ2-7; possibly TRBD1 for D (5 bases). This CDR3 has 13 residues. V dropped 6 bases and J dropped 4 bases, with 16 bases sitting between them. Germline V CDR1 and CDR2: DFQATT, SNEGSKA (reference sequence).

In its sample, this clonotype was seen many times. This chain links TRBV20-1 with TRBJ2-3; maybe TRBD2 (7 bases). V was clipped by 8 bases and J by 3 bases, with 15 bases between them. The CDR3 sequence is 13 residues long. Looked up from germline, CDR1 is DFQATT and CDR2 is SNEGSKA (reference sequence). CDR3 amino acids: CSTGLGGTDTQYF. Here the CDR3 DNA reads TGCAGTACAGGACTAGGGGGTACAGATACGCAGTATTTT.

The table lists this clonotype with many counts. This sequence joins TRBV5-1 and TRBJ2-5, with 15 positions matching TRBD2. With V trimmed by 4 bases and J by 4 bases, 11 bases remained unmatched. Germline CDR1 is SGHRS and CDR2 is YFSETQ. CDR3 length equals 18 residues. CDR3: CASSLGLAGGPLLETQYF. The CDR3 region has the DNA TGCGCCAGCAGCCTCGGACTAGCGGGGGGGCCTTTATTAGAGACCCAGTACTTC. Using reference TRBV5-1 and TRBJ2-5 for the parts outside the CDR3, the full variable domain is KAGVTQTPRYLIKTRGQQVTLSCSPISGHRSVSWYQQTPGQGLQFLFEYFSETQRNKGNFPGRFSGRQFSNSRSEMNVSTLELGDSALYLCASSLGLAGGPLLETQYFGPGTRLLVL.

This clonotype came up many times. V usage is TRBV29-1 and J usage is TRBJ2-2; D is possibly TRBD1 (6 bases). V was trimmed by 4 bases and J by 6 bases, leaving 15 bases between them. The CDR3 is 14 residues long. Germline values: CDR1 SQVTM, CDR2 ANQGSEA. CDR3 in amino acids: CSVGGLQGAGELFF. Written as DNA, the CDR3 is TGCAGCGTTGGGGGGTTACAGGGCGCCGGGGAGCTGTTTTTT.